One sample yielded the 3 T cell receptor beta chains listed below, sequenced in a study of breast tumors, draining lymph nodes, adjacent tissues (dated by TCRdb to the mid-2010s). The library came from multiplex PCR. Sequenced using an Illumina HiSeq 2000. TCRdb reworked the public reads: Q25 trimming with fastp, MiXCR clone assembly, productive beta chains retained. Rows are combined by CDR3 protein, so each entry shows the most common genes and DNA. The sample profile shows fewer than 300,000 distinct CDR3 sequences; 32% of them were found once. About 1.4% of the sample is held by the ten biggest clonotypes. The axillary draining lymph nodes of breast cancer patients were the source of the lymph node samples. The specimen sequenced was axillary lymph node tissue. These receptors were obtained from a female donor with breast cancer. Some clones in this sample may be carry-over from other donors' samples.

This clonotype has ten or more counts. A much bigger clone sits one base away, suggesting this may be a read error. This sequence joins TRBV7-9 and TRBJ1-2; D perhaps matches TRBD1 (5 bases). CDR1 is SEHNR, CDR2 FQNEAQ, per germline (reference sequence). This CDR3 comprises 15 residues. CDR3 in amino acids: CASSPTTPGDGGYPF. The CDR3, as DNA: TGTGCCAGCAGCCCCACGACACCGGGGGACGGTGGCTACCCCTTC. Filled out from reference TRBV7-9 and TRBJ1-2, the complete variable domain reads DTGVSQNPRHKITKRGQNVTFRCDPISEHNRLYWYRQTLGQGPEFLTYFQNEAQLEKSRLLSDRFSAERPKGSFSTLEIQRTEQGDSAMYLCASSPTTPGDGGYPFGSGTRLTVV.

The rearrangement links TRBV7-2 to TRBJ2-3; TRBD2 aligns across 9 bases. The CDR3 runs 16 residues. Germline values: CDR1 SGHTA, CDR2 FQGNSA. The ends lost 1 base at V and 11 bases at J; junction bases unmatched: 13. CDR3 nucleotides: TGTGCCAGCAGCTTAGTTTCTAGCGGGATCTACAATGAGCAGTATTTT. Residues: CASSLVSSGIYNEQYF.

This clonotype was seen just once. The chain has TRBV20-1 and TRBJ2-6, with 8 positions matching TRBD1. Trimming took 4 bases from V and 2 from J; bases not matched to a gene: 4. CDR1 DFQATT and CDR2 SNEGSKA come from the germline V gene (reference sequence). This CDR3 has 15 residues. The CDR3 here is CSATDRGTGANVLTF. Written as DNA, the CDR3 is TGCAGTGCTACCGACAGGGGAACTGGGGCCAACGTCCTGACTTTC.